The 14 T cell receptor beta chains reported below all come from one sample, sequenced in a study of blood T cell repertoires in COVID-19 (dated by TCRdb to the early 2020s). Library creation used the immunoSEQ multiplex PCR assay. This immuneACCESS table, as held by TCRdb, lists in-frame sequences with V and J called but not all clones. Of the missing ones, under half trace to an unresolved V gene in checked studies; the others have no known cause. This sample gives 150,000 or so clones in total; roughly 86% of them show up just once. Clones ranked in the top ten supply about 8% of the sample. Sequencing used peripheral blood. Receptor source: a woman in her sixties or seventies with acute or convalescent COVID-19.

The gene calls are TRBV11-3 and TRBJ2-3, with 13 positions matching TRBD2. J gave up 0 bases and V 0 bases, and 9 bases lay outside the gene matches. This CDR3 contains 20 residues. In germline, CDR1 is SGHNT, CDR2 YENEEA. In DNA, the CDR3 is TGTGCCAGCAGCTTAGACCCTCTACTAGCGGGGGGGTCTAGCACAGATACGCAGTATTTT. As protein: CASSLDPLLAGGSSTDTQYF.

The DNA for the CDR3 is TGTGCCGCCGGGGGATTTGGGGCCAACGTCCTGACTTTC. As protein: CAAGGFGANVLTF. The chain recombines TRBV10-3 with TRBJ2-6; D might be TRBD2 (6 bases). The CDR3 contains 13 residues. Germline V gene lookup returns CDR1 ENHRY and CDR2 SYGVKD. V was pared by 11 bases and J by 3 bases, with 11 bases between.

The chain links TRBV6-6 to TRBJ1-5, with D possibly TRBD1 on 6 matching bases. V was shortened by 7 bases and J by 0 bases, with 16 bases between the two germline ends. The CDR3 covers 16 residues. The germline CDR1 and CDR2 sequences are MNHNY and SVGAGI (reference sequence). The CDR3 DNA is TGTGCCAGCACACTTTTGACAGGCGATAGCAATCAGCCCCAGCATTTT. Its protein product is CASTLLTGDSNQPQHF.

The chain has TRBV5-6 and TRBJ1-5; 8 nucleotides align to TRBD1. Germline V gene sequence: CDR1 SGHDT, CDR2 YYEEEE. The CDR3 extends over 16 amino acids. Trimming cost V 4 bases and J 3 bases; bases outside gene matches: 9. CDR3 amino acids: CASSRLQGVTNQPQHF. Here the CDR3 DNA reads TGTGCCAGCAGCCGATTACAGGGGGTAACCAATCAGCCCCAGCATTTT.

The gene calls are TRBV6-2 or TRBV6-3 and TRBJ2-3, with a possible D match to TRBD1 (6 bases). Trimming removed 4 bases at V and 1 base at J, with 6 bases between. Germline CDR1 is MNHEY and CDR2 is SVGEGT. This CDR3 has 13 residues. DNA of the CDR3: TGTGCCAGCAGTTCAGGGGGCACAGATACGCAGTATTTT. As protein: CASSSGGTDTQYF.

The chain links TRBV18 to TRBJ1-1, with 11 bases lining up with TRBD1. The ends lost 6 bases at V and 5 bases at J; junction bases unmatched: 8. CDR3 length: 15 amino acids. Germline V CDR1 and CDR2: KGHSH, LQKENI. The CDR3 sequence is CASSYGQGAVTEAFF. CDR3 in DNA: TGTGCCAGCTCGTACGGACAGGGGGCGGTGACTGAAGCTTTCTTT.

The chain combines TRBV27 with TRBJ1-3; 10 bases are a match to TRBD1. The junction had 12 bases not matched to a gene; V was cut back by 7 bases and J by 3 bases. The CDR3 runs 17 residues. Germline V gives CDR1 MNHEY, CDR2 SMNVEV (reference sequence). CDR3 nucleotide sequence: TGTGCCAGCACTTCTTCCGGGACAGGGGTTTATGGAAACACCATATATTTT. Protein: CASTSSGTGVYGNTIYF.

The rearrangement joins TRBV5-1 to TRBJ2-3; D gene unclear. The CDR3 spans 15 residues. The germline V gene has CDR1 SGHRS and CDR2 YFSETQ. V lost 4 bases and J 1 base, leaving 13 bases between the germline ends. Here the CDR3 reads CASSLDGTRTDTQYF. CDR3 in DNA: TGCGCCAGCAGCCTAGACGGCACCCGCACAGATACGCAGTATTTT.

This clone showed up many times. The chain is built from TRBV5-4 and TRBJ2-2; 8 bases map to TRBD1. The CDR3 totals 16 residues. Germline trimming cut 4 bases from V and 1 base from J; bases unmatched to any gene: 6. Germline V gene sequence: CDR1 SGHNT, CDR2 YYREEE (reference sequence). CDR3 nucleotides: TGTGCCAGCAGCGCGTGGACAGGGAAGAACACCGGGGAGCTGTTTTTT. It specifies CASSAWTGKNTGELFF.

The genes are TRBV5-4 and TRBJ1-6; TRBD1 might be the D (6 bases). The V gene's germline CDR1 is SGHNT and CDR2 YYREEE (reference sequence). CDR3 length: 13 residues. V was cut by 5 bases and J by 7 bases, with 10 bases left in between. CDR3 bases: TGTGCCAGCAGGTGGACAGTAAATTCACCCCTCCACTTT. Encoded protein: CASRWTVNSPLHF.

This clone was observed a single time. The DNA of the CDR3 is TGCGCCAGCAGTGAGTCGGGGGGGGACAGGGGCATCACAGATACGCAGTATTTT. Translated, it gives CASSESGGDRGITDTQYF. This chain links TRBV10-1 with TRBJ2-3, with 10 nucleotides matching TRBD1. Germline values: CDR1 WNHNN, CDR2 SYGVQD (reference sequence). The trim removed 0 bases at V and 2 bases at J, leaving 8 bases unmatched. This CDR3 has 18 residues.

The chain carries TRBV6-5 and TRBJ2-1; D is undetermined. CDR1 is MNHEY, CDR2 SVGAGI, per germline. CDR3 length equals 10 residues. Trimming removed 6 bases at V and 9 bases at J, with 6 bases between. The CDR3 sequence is CASSSSEQFF. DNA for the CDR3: TGTGCCAGCAGCTCCTCTGAGCAGTTCTTC.

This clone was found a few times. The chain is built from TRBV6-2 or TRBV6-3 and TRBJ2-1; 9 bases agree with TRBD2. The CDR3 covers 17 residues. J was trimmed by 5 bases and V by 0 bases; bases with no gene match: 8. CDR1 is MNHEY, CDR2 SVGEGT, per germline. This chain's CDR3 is CASSYSVLGLANNEQFF. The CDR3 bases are TGTGCCAGCAGTTACTCCGTCCTGGGACTAGCCAACAATGAGCAGTTCTTC.

The CDR3 DNA reads as TGCGCCAGCAGGGATATAAGCGGGGGCAGCTCCTACGAGCAGTACTTC. It is translated as CASRDISGGSSYEQYF. The gene calls are TRBV10-2 and TRBJ2-7; 8 bases line up with TRBD2. CDR3 length: 16 amino acids. Trimming cost V 6 bases and J 0 bases; bases outside gene matches: 10. From germline, CDR1 is WSHSY and CDR2 SAAADI.